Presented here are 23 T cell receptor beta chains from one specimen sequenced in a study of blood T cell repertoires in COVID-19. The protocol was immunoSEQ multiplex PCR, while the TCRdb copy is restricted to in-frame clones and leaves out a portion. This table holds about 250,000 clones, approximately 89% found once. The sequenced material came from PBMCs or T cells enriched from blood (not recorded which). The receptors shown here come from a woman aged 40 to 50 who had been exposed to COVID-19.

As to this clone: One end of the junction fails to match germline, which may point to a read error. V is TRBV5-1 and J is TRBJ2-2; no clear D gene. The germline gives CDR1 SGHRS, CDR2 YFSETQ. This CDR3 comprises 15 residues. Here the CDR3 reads CASSPVTGNTGELFF. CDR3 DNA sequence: TGTGCCAGCAGCCCCGTCACGGGGAACACCGGGGAGCTGTTTTTT.

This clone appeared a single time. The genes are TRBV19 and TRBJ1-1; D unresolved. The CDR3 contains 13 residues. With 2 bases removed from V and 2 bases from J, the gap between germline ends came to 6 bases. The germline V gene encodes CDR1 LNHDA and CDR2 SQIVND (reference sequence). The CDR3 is CASSISLNTEAFF. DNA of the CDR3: TGTGCCAGTAGTATATCGCTAAACACTGAAGCTTTCTTT.

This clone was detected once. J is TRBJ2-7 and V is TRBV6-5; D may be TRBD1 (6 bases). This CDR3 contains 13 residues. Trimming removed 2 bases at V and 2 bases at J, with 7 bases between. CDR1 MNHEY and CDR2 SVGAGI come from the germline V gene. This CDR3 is CASSYGGPYEQYF. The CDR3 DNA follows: TGTGCCAGCAGTTACGGGGGCCCCTACGAGCAGTACTTC.

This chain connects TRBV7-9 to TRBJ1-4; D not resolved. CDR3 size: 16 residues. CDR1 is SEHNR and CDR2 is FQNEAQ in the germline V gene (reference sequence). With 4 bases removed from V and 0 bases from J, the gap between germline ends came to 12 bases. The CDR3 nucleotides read TGTGCCAGCAGCTCATTACTCGGAGCAACTAATGAAAAACTGTTTTTT. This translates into CASSSLLGATNEKLFF.

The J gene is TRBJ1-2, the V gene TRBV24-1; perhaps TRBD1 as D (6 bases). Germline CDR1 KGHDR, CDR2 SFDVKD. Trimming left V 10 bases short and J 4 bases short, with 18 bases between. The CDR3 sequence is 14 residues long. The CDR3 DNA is TGTGCCACTCCCACCACAGGGAGTCGCTATGGCTACACCTTC. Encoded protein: CATPTTGSRYGYTF.

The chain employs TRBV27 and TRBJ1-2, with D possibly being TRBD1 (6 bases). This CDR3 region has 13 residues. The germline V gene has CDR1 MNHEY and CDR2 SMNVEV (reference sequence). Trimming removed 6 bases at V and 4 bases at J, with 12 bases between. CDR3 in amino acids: CASRLTGSYGYTF. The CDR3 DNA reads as TGTGCCAGCAGATTGACAGGCTCCTATGGCTACACCTTC.

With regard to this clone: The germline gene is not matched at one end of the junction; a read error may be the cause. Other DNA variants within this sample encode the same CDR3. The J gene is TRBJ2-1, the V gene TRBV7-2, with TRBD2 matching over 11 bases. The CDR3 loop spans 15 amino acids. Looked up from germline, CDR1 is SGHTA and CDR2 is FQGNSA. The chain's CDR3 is CASSSGLAGANEQFF. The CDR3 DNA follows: TGTGCCAGTAGCTCCGGACTAGCGGGTGCAAATGAGCAGTTCTTC.

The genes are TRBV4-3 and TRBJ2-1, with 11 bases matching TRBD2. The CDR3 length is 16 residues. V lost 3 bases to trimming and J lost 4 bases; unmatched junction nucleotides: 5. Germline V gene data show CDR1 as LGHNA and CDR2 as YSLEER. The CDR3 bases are TGCGCCAGCAGCCAGGAGGCTAGCGGGGGGTACAATGAGCAGTTCTTC. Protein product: CASSQEASGGYNEQFF.

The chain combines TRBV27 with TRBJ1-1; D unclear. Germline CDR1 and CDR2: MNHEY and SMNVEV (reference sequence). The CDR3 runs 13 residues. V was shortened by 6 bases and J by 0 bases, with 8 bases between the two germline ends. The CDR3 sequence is CASRVGMNTEAFF. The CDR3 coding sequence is TGTGCCAGCAGGGTGGGCATGAACACTGAAGCTTTCTTT.

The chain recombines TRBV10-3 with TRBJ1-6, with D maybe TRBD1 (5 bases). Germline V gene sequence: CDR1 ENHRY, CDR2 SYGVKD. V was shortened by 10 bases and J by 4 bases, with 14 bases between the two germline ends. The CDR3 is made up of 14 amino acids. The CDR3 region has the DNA TGTGCCACCCAAGCGGGACCTTATAATTCACCCCTCCACTTT. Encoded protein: CATQAGPYNSPLHF.

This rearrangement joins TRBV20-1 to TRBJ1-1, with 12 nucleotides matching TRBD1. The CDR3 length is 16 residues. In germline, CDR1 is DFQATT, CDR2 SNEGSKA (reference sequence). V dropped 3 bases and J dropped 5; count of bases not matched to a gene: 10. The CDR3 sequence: CSASPRDRGPRTEAFF. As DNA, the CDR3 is TGCAGTGCTAGTCCCCGGGACAGGGGGCCGAGGACTGAAGCTTTCTTT.

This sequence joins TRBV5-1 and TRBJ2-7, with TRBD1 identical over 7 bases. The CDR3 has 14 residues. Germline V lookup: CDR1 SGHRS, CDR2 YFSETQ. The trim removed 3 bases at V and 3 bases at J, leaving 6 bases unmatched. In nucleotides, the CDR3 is TGCGCCAGCAGCTCCCGGGACAGCAACTACGAGCAGTACTTC. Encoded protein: CASSSRDSNYEQYF.

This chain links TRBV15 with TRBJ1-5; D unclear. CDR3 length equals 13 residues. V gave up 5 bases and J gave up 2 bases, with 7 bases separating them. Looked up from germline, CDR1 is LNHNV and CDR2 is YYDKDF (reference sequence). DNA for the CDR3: TGTGCCACCAGCGTCGGGGGCAATCAGCCCCAGCATTTT. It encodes CATSVGGNQPQHF.

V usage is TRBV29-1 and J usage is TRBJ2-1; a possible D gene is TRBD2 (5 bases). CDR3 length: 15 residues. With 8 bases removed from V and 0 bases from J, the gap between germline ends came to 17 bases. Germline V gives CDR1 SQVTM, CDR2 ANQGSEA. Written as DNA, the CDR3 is TGCAGCCTCTTGGACTTAAAGAGCTCCTACAATGAGCAGTTCTTC. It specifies CSLLDLKSSYNEQFF.

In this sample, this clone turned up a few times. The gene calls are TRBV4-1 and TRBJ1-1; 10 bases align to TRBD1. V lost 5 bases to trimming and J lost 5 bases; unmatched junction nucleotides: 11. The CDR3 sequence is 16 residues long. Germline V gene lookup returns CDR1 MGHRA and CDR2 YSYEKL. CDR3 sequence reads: CASSEGGGQGKTEAFF. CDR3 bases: TGCGCCAGCAGCGAAGGGGGGGGACAGGGGAAAACTGAAGCTTTCTTT.

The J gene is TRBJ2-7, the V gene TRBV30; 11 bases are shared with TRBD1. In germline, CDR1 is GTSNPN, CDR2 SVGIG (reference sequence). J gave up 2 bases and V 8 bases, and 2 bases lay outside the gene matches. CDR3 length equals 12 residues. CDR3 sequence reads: CAGGQGAYEQYF. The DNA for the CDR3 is TGTGCCGGGGGACAGGGGGCCTACGAGCAGTACTTC.

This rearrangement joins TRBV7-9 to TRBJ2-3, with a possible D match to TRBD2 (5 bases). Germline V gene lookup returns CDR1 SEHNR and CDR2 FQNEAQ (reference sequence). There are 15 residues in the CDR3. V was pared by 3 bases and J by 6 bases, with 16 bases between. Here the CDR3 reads CASSFGGSGFDTQYF. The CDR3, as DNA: TGTGCCAGCAGCTTTGGAGGTTCGGGGTTTGATACGCAGTATTTT. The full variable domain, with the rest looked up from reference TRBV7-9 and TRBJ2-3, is DTGVSQNPRHKITKRGQNVTFRCDPISEHNRLYWYRQTLGQGPEFLTYFQNEAQLEKSRLLSDRFSAERPKGSFSTLEIQRTEQGDSAMYLCASSFGGSGFDTQYFGPGTRLTVL.

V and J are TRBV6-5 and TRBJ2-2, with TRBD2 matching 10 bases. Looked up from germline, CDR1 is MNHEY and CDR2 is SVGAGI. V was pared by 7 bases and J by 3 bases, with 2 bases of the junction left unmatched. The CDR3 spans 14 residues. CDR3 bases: TGTGCCAGCAAGCGGGGGGGGCACACCGGGGAGCTGTTTTTT. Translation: CASKRGGHTGELFF.

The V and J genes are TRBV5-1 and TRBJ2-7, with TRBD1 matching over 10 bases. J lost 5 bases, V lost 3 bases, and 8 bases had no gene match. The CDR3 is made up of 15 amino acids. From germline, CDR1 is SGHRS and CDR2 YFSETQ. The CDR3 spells CASSSSGTGENEQYF. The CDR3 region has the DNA TGCGCCAGCAGCTCTTCCGGGACAGGGGAAAACGAGCAGTACTTC.

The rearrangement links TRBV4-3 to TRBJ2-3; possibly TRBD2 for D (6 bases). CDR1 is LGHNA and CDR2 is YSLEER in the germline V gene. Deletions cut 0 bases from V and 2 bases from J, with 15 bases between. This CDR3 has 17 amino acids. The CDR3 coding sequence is TGCGCCAGCAGCCAAGAGAAGGGACTGCAAAACACAGATACGCAGTATTTT. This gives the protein CASSQEKGLQNTDTQYF.

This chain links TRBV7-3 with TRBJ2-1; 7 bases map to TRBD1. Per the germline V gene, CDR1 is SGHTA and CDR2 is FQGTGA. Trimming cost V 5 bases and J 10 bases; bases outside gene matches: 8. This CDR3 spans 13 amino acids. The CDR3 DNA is TGTGCCAGCAGCGTGACAGGGTCGGGGGAGCAGTTCTTC. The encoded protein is CASSVTGSGEQFF.

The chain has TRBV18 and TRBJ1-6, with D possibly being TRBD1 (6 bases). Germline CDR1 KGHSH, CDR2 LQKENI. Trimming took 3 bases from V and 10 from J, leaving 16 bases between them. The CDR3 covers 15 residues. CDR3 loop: CASSPRGQYGSPLHF. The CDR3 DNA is TGTGCCAGCTCACCTCGAGGACAGTATGGGTCACCCCTCCACTTT.

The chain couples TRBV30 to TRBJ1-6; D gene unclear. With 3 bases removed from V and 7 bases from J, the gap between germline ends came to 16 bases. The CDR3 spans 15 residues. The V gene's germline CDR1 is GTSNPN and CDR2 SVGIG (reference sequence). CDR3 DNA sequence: TGTGCCTGGAGGGCCCCTACAGCACGGAATTCACCCCTCCACTTT. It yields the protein CAWRAPTARNSPLHF. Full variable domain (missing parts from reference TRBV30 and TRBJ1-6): SQTIHQWPATLVQPVGSPLSLECTVEGTSNPNLYWYRQAAGRGLQLLFYSVGIGQISSEVPQNLSASRPQDRQFILSSKKLLLSDSGFYLCAWRAPTARNSPLHFGNGTRLTVT.